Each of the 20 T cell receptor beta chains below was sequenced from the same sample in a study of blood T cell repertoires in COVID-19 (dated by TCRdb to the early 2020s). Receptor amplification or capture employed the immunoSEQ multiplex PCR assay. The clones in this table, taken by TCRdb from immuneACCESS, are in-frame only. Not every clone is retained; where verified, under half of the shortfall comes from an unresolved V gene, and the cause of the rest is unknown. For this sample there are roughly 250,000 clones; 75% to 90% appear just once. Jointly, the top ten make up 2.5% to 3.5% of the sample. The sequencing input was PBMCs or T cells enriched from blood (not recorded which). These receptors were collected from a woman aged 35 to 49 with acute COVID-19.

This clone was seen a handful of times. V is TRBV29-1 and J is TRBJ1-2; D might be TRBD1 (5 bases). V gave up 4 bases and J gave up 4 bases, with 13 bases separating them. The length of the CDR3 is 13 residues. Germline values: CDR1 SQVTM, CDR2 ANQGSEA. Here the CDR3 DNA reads TGCAGCGTTGGCGGTCAGGGAGGCTATGGCTACACCTTC. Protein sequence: CSVGGQGGYGYTF.

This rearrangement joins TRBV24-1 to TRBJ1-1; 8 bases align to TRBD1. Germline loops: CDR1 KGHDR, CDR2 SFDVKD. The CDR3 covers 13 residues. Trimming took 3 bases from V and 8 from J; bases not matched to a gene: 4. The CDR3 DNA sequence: TGTGCCACCAGTGATCCAGGACAGGGCGAAGCTTTCTTT. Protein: CATSDPGQGEAFF.

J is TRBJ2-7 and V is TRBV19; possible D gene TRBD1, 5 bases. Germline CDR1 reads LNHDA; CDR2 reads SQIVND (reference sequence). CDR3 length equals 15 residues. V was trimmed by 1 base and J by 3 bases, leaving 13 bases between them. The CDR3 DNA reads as TGTGCCAGTAGTATAGGGGCAGGGCCGAACTACGAGCAGTACTTC. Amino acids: CASSIGAGPNYEQYF.

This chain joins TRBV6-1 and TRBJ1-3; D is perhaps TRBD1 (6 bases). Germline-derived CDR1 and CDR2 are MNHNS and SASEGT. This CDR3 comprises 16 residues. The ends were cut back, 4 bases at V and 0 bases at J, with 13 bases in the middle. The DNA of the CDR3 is TGTGCCAGCAGTGCCCGCCTGGGGGCCTCTGGAAACACCATATATTTT. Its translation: CASSARLGASGNTIYF.

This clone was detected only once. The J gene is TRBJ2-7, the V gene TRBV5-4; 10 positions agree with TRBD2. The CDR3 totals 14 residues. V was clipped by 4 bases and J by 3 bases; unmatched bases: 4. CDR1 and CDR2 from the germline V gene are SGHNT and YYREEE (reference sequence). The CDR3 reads CASSPTSGVYEQYF. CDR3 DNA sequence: TGTGCCAGCAGCCCAACTAGCGGGGTCTACGAGCAGTACTTC.

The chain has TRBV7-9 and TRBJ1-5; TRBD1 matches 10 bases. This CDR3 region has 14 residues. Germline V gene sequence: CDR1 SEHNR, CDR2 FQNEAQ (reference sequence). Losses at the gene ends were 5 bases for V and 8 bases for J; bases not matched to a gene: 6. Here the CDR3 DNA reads TGTGCCAGCAGCAGGGACAGGGGTCCGGAGCCCCAGCATTTT. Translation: CASSRDRGPEPQHF.

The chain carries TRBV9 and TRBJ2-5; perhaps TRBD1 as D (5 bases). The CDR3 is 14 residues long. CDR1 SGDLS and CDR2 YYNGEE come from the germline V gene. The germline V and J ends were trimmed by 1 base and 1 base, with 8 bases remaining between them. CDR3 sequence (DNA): TGTGCCAGCAGCGTACGACAGTCCCAAGAGACCCAGTACTTC. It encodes CASSVRQSQETQYF.

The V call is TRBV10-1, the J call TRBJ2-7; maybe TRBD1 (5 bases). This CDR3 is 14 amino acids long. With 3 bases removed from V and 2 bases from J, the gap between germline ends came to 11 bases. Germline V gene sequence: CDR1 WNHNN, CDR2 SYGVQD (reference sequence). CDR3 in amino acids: CASSEVPGTYEQYF. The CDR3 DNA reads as TGCGCCAGCAGTGAAGTTCCAGGGACCTACGAGCAGTACTTC.

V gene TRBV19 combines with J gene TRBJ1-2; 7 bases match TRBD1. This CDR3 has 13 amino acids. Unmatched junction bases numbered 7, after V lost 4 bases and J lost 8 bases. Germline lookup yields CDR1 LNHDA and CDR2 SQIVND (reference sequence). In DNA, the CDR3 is TGTGCCAGTAGTAACTCACAGGGGTACGGCTACACCTTC. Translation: CASSNSQGYGYTF.

As DNA, the CDR3 is TGCGCCAGCAGCTTGTACCGGGACATTTCTAGGGAGCAGTACTTC. Encoded protein: CASSLYRDISREQYF. The rearrangement uses TRBV5-1 and TRBJ2-7; weak D call: TRBD1 (6 bases). Germline V lookup: CDR1 SGHRS, CDR2 YFSETQ. The CDR3 extends over 15 amino acids. V shed 1 base and J shed 7 bases, with 18 bases lying between them.

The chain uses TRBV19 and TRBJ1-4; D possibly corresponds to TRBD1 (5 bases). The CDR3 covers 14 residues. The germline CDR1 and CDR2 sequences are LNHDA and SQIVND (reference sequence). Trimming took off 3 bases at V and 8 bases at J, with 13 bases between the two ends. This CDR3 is CASSIQGAGEKLFF. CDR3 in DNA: TGTGCCAGTAGTATCCAAGGGGCCGGGGAAAAACTGTTTTTT.

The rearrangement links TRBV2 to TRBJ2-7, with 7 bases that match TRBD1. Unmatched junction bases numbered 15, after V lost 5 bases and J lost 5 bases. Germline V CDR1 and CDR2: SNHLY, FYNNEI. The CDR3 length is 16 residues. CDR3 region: CASSLSRQTGLHEQYF. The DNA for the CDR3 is TGTGCCAGCAGTTTGTCCCGGCAGACAGGGTTGCACGAGCAGTACTTC.

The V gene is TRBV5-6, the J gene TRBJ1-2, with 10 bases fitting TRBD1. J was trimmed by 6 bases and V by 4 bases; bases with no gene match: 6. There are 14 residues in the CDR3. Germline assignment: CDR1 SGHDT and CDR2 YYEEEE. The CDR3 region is CASSVTGGSNGYTF. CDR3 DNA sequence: TGTGCCAGCAGCGTGACAGGGGGCTCTAATGGCTACACCTTC.

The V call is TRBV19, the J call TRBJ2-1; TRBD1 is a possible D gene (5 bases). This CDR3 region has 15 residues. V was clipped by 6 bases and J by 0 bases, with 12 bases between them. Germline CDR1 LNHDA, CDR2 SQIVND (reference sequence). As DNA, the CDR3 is TGTGCCAGTAGCTTGACAGAGAGCTCCTACAATGAGCAGTTCTTC. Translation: CASSLTESSYNEQFF.

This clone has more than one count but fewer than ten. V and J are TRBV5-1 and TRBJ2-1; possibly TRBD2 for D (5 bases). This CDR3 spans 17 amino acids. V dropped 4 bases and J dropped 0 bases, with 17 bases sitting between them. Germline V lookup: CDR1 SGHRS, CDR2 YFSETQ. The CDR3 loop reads CASSPQLALSSYNEQFF. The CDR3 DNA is TGCGCCAGCAGCCCCCAGCTAGCCCTAAGCTCCTACAATGAGCAGTTCTTC.

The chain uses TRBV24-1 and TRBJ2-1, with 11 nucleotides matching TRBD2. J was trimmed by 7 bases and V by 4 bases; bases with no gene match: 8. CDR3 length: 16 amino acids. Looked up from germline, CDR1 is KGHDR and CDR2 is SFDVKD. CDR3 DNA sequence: TGTGCCACCAGTGACCTCACTAGCGGGAGAGGAAATGAGCAGTTCTTC. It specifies CATSDLTSGRGNEQFF.

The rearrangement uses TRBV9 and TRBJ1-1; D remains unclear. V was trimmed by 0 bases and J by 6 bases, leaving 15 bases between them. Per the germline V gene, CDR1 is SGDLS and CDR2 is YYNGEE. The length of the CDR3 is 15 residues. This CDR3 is CASSVATKLIPEAFF. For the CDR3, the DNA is TGTGCCAGCAGCGTAGCTACAAAACTAATCCCTGAAGCTTTCTTT.

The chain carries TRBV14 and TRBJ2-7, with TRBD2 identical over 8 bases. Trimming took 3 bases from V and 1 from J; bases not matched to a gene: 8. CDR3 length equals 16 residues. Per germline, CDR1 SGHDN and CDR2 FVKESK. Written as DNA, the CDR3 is TGTGCCAGCAGCCACCTTCGGACTAGCTTTTCCTACGAGCAGTACTTC. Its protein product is CASSHLRTSFSYEQYF.

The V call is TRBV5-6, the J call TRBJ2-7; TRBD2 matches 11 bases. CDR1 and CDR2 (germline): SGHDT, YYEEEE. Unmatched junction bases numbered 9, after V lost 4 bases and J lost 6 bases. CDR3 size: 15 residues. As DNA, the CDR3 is TGTGCCAGCAGCAGGGGGACTAGCGGATACGCCGAGCAGTACTTC. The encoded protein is CASSRGTSGYAEQYF.

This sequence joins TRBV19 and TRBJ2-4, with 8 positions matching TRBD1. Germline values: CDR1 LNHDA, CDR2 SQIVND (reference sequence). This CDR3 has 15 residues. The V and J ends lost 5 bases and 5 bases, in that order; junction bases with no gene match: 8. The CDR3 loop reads CASSLQGAGENIQYF. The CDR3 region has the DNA TGTGCCAGTAGTCTTCAGGGGGCTGGGGAAAACATTCAGTACTTC. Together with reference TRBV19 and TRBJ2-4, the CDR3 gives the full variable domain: DGGITQSPKYLFRKEGQNVTLSCEQNLNHDAMYWYRQDPGQGLRLIYYSQIVNDFQKGDIAEGYSVSREKKESFPLTVTSAQKNPTAFYLCASSLQGAGENIQYFGAGTRLSVL.